This T cell receptor beta chain was captured by sequencing in a study of siplizumab effects on memory and regulatory T cells. The study, taken as a whole, reports: Naive T cells seemed more diverse than memory cells; they also seemed major alloresponse contributors. Roughly 80-95% of proliferating CD4+ or CD8+ clones defied assignment to a naive or memory phenotype. The study found that mappable alloreactive CD4+ clones averaged around 69% Treg-derived with siplizumab and around 25% in controls.

V lost 4 bases and J lost 2, with 17 bases in between. The CDR3 loop spans 16 amino acids. Per the germline V gene, CDR1 is SGDLS and CDR2 is YYNGEE. Method: immunoSEQ multiplex PCR; TCRdb's copy keeps in-frame clones and lacks some. Among nearly 85,000 clones listed, 87% were seen once. On this clone: Antigen unknown.

Sequenced input: Tregs sorted from blood. This chain joins TRBV9 and TRBJ2-3, with D possibly TRBD2 on 5 matching bases. The sequence was collected from a human donor in good health. The CDR3 DNA reads as TGTGCCAGCAGCCCCCCAGTCGAGCGGAACACAGATACGCAGTATTTT. Protein sequence: CASSPPVERNTDTQYF.